This T cell receptor beta chain was captured in a study of HIV-infected patients and healthy controls. TCRdb called the 5' RACE reads again in MiXCR, with one record for every CDR3 protein. The table lists about 67,000 distinct CDR3 sequences, roughly 16% of them singletons. The TCR was taken from a human donor in good health. Sequencing input: CD4+ T cells from blood.

CDR3 sequence: CASRDRDQETQYF. For the CDR3, the DNA is TGTGCCAGCAGGGACAGGGACCAAGAGACCCAGTACTTC. The chain joins TRBV12-3 or TRBV12-4 to TRBJ2-5; 8 bases map to TRBD1. The CDR3 has 13 residues. The V and J ends lost 6 bases and 0 bases, in that order; junction bases with no gene match: 0.